These 26 T cell receptor beta chains share one sample of origin, sequenced in a study of blood T cell repertoires in COVID-19. The repertoire was sequenced with immunoSEQ multiplex PCR; TCRdb's copy has only in-frame clones and lacks some. In the table there are 25,000 to 35,000 clones, 85% to 90% of which are singletons. The sequenced material came from peripheral blood. Receptors were obtained from a human donor in a cohort sampled during active COVID-19.

The rearrangement joins TRBV5-1 to TRBJ1-1, with TRBD1 as a possible D gene (5 bases). Germline V gene sequence: CDR1 SGHRS, CDR2 YFSETQ. The ends were cut back, 0 bases at V and 7 bases at J, with 16 bases in the middle. This CDR3 region has 15 residues. CDR3 sequence reads: CASSLALGLEGEAFF. The DNA of the CDR3 is TGCGCCAGCAGCTTGGCCCTGGGACTGGAGGGTGAAGCTTTCTTT.

Only one count was recorded for this clone. The chain joins TRBV19 to TRBJ2-2; perhaps TRBD1 as D (5 bases). This CDR3 is 15 amino acids long. Germline-derived CDR1 and CDR2 are LNHDA and SQIVND (reference sequence). V was shortened by 3 bases and J by 5 bases, with 13 bases between the two germline ends. This CDR3 reads CASSMRQGATGELFF. The CDR3 bases are TGTGCCAGTAGTATGAGGCAGGGTGCGACCGGGGAGCTGTTTTTT.

The chain is built from TRBV4-1 and TRBJ2-1; TRBD2 matches at 9 bases. The CDR3 loop spans 15 amino acids. Germline V lookup: CDR1 MGHRA, CDR2 YSYEKL. Losses at the gene ends were 1 base for V and 5 bases for J; bases not matched to a gene: 3. CDR3 coding DNA: TGCGCCAGCAGCCAAGTTCCTAGCGGGAACAATGAGCAGTTCTTC. Protein: CASSQVPSGNNEQFF.

This clone was observed a handful of times. The V and J genes are TRBV4-2 and TRBJ2-3; 11 nucleotides agree with TRBD2. Germline V gene data show CDR1 as LGHNA and CDR2 as YNFKEQ. V shed 1 base, J shed 1 base, and the junction held 10 bases outside the gene matches. The length of the CDR3 is 19 residues. The CDR3 here is CASSQVLAGGLGGTDTQYF. The DNA of the CDR3 is TGTGCCAGCAGCCAAGTATTAGCGGGAGGGCTTGGGGGCACAGATACGCAGTATTTT.

For this clone: In the same sample, other DNA sequences code for this CDR3. The gene calls are TRBV19 and TRBJ2-7; perhaps TRBD1 as D (6 bases). CDR3 length: 12 residues. Germline values: CDR1 LNHDA, CDR2 SQIVND (reference sequence). For the CDR3, the DNA is TGTGCTGGAAAACAGGGATACTACGAGCAGTACTTC. It translates to CAGKQGYYEQYF.

The rearrangement uses TRBV5-8 and TRBJ1-1; weak D call: TRBD1 (6 bases). V shed 1 base and J shed 7 bases, with 23 bases lying between them. CDR1 and CDR2 (germline): SGHTS, YDEGEE. The CDR3 spans 17 residues. The CDR3 region has the DNA TGTGCCAGCAGCTTGTTTCTCAGGGGCCCTACTTCCTTTGAAGCTTTCTTT. It codes for CASSLFLRGPTSFEAFF.

This sequence joins TRBV30 and TRBJ2-3; D is uncertain. There are 12 residues in the CDR3. CDR1 and CDR2 from the germline V gene are GTSNPN and SVGIG (reference sequence). The V and J ends lost 5 bases and 9 bases respectively, with 15 bases between them. CDR3 region: CAWLLESSTQYF. CDR3 nucleotide sequence: TGTGCCTGGCTTCTAGAGTCGTCCACGCAGTATTTT. Supplemented by reference TRBV30 and TRBJ2-3, the full variable domain reads SQTIHQWPATLVQPVGSPLSLECTVEGTSNPNLYWYRQAAGRGLQLLFYSVGIGQISSEVPQNLSASRPQDRQFILSSKKLLLSDSGFYLCAWLLESSTQYFGPGTRLTVL.

The chain has TRBV29-1 and TRBJ2-3; perhaps TRBD2 as D (7 bases). CDR3 size: 14 residues. The germline gives CDR1 SQVTM, CDR2 ANQGSEA. Trimming pared 2 bases from V and 5 bases from J, leaving 14 bases between. DNA for the CDR3: TGCAGCGTTGAACGGGGGGCTCCGGGAGATACGCAGTATTTT. Translating gives CSVERGAPGDTQYF.

A few counts support this clone. This chain joins TRBV21-1 and TRBJ1-5; the table's TRBD1 call for D was not verified on the DNA. TRBV21-1 is tagged as a pseudogene. The CDR3 sequence is 14 residues long. The chain's CDR3 is CASSKSRGLQPQHF. For the CDR3, the DNA is TGTGCCAGCAGCAAAAGTAGGGGGCTTCAGCCCCAGCATTTT.

The J gene is TRBJ2-6, the V gene TRBV4-1; D is possibly TRBD1 (6 bases). CDR3 length: 16 residues. Trimming removed 5 bases at V and 3 bases at J, with 14 bases between. Germline CDR1 and CDR2: MGHRA and YSYEKL. In nucleotides, the CDR3 is TGCGCCAGCAGCTGGGGGCGGTTTGATGGGGCCAACGTCCTGACTTTC. The encoded protein is CASSWGRFDGANVLTF.

The chain joins TRBV5-1 to TRBJ1-4; 7 bases map to TRBD1. This CDR3 region has 16 residues. Trimming cost V 4 bases and J 4 bases; bases outside gene matches: 10. CDR1 SGHRS and CDR2 YFSETQ come from the germline V gene. The CDR3 loop reads CASSPTRDSFNEKLFF. The CDR3 DNA reads as TGCGCCAGCAGCCCAACCCGGGACAGCTTTAATGAAAAACTGTTTTTT.

The J gene is TRBJ2-5, the V gene TRBV7-3; D may be TRBD2 (5 bases). Trimming removed 0 bases from V and 5 bases from J, with 13 bases in between. The CDR3 is made up of 15 amino acids. Germline loops: CDR1 SGHTA, CDR2 FQGTGA. The CDR3 sequence: CASSLTARVGETQYF. In DNA, the CDR3 is TGTGCCAGCAGCTTAACAGCGAGGGTAGGGGAGACCCAGTACTTC.

By sample fraction, this clone is medium-sized. The rearrangement joins TRBV4-1 to TRBJ1-1; no definite D call. Trimming cost V 3 bases and J 9 bases, with 17 bases left between them. The CDR3 contains 14 residues. CDR1 and CDR2 (germline): MGHRA, YSYEKL. CDR3: CASSHLGEGMKAFF. DNA of the CDR3: TGCGCCAGCAGCCACCTCGGGGAGGGCATGAAAGCTTTCTTT.

This clone was detected a few times. The CDR3 bases are TGTGCCAGCAGCCTGTGGGGACAGAACACCGGGGAGCTGTTTTTT. Its translation: CASSLWGQNTGELFF. The V call is TRBV5-5, the J call TRBJ2-2; possibly TRBD1 for D (6 bases). This CDR3 has 15 residues. Between the trimmed V and J ends, which lost 4 bases and 1 base, there was a span of 11 bases. Germline lookup yields CDR1 SGHKS and CDR2 YYEKEE (reference sequence).

This chain links TRBV18 with TRBJ2-7, with D possibly TRBD1 on 6 matching bases. Germline V gene data show CDR1 as KGHSH and CDR2 as LQKENI. The germline V and J ends were trimmed by 3 bases and 7 bases, with 16 bases remaining between them. The CDR3 sequence is 14 residues long. CDR3 coding DNA: TGTGCCAGCTCACCCCAGCAGGGGACCCAGGAGCAGTACTTC. This sequence encodes CASSPQQGTQEQYF.

The chain carries TRBV5-1 and TRBJ2-3; 9 positions match TRBD2. V dropped 2 bases and J dropped 2; count of bases not matched to a gene: 3. Germline CDR1 is SGHRS and CDR2 is YFSETQ. This CDR3 contains 15 residues. The CDR3 bases are TGCGCCAGCAGCTTAGCGGGGGGTATCACAGATACGCAGTATTTT. It is translated as CASSLAGGITDTQYF.

The genes are TRBV5-5 and TRBJ2-1, with no clear D. The V gene lost 0 bases and the J gene lost 3 bases, with 4 bases spanning the gap. The CDR3 has 13 residues. The V gene's germline CDR1 is SGHKS and CDR2 YYEKEE (reference sequence). The CDR3 DNA sequence: TGTGCCAGCAGCTTGGGAGGCTACAATGAGCAGTTCTTC. Encoded protein: CASSLGGYNEQFF.

The chain uses TRBV5-4 and TRBJ1-2; 10 bases map to TRBD1. The CDR3 has 17 residues. The ends lost 4 bases at V and 5 bases at J; junction bases unmatched: 14. Germline V gene lookup returns CDR1 SGHNT and CDR2 YYREEE (reference sequence). CDR3 region: CASSTGTGVGRPYGYTF. The DNA of the CDR3 is TGTGCCAGCAGCACCGGGACAGGGGTGGGGCGGCCTTATGGCTACACCTTC.

The chain couples TRBV9 to TRBJ1-3; tentative D call: TRBD1 (6 bases). The CDR3 is 15 residues long. Germline V gene data show CDR1 as SGDLS and CDR2 as YYNGEE. V gave up 1 base and J gave up 2 bases, with 10 bases separating them. The CDR3 loop reads CASSVQGSAGNTIYF. CDR3 coding DNA: TGTGCCAGCAGCGTACAGGGGTCAGCTGGAAACACCATATATTTT.

This chain connects TRBV29-1 to TRBJ1-2; D is possibly TRBD1 (6 bases). The CDR3 is made up of 12 amino acids. Germline V gene data show CDR1 as SQVTM and CDR2 as ANQGSEA. The V and J ends lost 7 bases and 8 bases respectively, with 17 bases between them. The CDR3 reads CSARLGARGYTF. The CDR3 nucleotides read TGCAGCGCTCGCCTGGGGGCGCGGGGCTACACCTTC.

The rearrangement joins TRBV12-3 or TRBV12-4 to TRBJ2-5; the D gene is possibly TRBD2 (5 bases). Trimming pared 3 bases from V and 3 bases from J, leaving 5 bases between. The CDR3 contains 12 residues. The CDR3 region has the DNA TGTGCCAGCAGTTTGAGGGAAGAGACCCAGTACTTC. Translated, it gives CASSLREETQYF.

This clone appeared a few times. The V gene is TRBV7-3, the J gene TRBJ2-2; D gene uncertain. V lost 2 bases, J lost 6 bases, and 10 bases lay in between. The CDR3 extends over 14 amino acids. Germline CDR1 and CDR2: SGHTA and FQGTGA. For the CDR3, the DNA is TGTGCCAGCAGCTTAGGCAGGTCGGCCGGGGAGCTGTTTTTT. The encoded protein is CASSLGRSAGELFF.

This clone was seen a few times. J is TRBJ1-2 and V is TRBV28; 9 bases are a match to TRBD1. Germline V gene sequence: CDR1 MDHEN, CDR2 SYDVKM. This CDR3 region has 14 residues. V gave up 7 bases and J gave up 8 bases; unmatched junction bases: 11. CDR3 loop: CASIDVQGAEGYTF. Here the CDR3 DNA reads TGTGCCAGCATTGATGTACAGGGGGCAGAGGGCTACACCTTC.

The rearrangement uses TRBV5-1 and TRBJ2-5, with 7 positions matching TRBD1. Trimming cost V 0 bases and J 1 base; bases outside gene matches: 3. This CDR3 has 15 amino acids. Germline lookup yields CDR1 SGHRS and CDR2 YFSETQ. This CDR3 is CASSLGGTVQETQYF. Written as DNA, the CDR3 is TGCGCCAGCAGCTTGGGGGGGACAGTCCAAGAGACCCAGTACTTC.

The chain employs TRBV7-9 and TRBJ1-4; 8 nucleotides align to TRBD1. Germline V gene data show CDR1 as SEHNR and CDR2 as FQNEAQ (reference sequence). The CDR3 contains 16 residues. Trimming removed 5 bases from V and 3 bases from J; junction bases left unmatched: 8. The CDR3 DNA reads as TGTGCCAGCAGCACAATACGGACAGGGCCTAATGAAAAACTGTTTTTT. This gives the protein CASSTIRTGPNEKLFF.

The chain links TRBV25-1 to TRBJ1-4, with TRBD1 as a possible D gene (5 bases). Germline CDR1 is MGHDK and CDR2 is SYGVNS. The V end lost 1 base, the J end lost 8 bases, and 17 bases lay between the germline ends. This CDR3 comprises 16 residues. CDR3 DNA sequence: TGTGCCAGCAGTGAATGGTCCGGGGGAGGGCCAGAAAAACTGTTTTTT. This codes for CASSEWSGGGPEKLFF. Together with reference TRBV25-1 and TRBJ1-4, the CDR3 gives the full variable domain: EADIYQTPRYLVIGTGKKITLECSQTMGHDKMYWYQQDPGMELHLIHYSYGVNSTEKGDLSSESTVSRIRTEHFPLTLESARPSHTSQYLCASSEWSGGGPEKLFFGSGTQLSVL.